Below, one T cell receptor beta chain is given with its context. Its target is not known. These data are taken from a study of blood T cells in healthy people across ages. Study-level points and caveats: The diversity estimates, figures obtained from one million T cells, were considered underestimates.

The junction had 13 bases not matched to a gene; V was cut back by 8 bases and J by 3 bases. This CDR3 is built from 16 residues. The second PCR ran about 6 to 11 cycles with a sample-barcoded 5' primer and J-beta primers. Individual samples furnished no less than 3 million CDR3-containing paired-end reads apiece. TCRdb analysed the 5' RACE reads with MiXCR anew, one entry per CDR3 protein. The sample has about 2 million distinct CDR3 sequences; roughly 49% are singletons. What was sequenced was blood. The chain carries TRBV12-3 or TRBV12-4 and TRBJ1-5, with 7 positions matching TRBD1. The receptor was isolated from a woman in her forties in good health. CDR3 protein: CASGYRDRGPNQPQHF. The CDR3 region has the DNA TGTGCCAGCGGTTACCGGGACAGAGGACCCAATCAGCCCCAGCATTTT.